Shown below are 20 T cell receptor beta chains from a single sample sequenced in a study of T cell responses to AZD1222 COVID-19 vaccine (dated by TCRdb to the early 2020s). Preparation of the library involved the immunoSEQ multiplex PCR assay. TCRdb holds this immuneACCESS table with in-frame rearrangements only. Some clones are missing; in checked studies, unresolved V genes explain under half, and the rest has no known cause. Present in this sample are tens of thousands of clones, 75% to 85% of which were seen just once. The leading ten clones occupy roughly an eighth of the sample. The time point tag for this specimen amounts to: about 28 days (+/-7) after the second vaccine dose. Material: peripheral blood, obtained 28 days after the second AZD1222 dose. The receptors here all came from an adult who received the AZD1222 COVID-19 vaccine.

The chain couples TRBV30 to TRBJ2-2; D possibly uses TRBD1 or TRBD2 (6 bases each). Trimming left V 4 bases short and J 4 bases short, with 10 bases between. The CDR3 has 13 amino acids. The germline V gene encodes CDR1 GTSNPN and CDR2 SVGIG (reference sequence). Written as DNA, the CDR3 is TGTGCCTGGAACAAGGGGGGCACCGGGGAGCTGTTTTTT. This gives the protein CAWNKGGTGELFF.

By frequency in the sample, this clone is medium-sized. This chain uses TRBV6-4 with TRBJ2-1; TRBD1 might be the D (6 bases). Per germline, CDR1 MRHNA and CDR2 SNTAGT. V lost 0 bases, J lost 1 base, and 10 bases lay in between. CDR3 length equals 16 residues. CDR3 in amino acids: CASSDSARGSYNEQFF. CDR3 sequence (DNA): TGTGCCAGCAGTGACTCCGCCAGGGGATCCTACAATGAGCAGTTCTTC.

The chain is built from TRBV6-2 or TRBV6-3 and TRBJ1-2; D is undetermined. The CDR3 runs to 14 residues. The V gene lost 4 bases and the J gene lost 0 bases, with 9 bases spanning the gap. Per germline, CDR1 MNHEY and CDR2 SVGEGT. CDR3 sequence (DNA): TGTGCCAGCAGTTTGAACATCGCTAACTATGGCTACACCTTC. It specifies CASSLNIANYGYTF.

This clone has just a few counts. This sequence joins TRBV10-3 and TRBJ2-2, with 7 nucleotides matching TRBD1. The length of the CDR3 is 16 residues. Germline loops: CDR1 ENHRY, CDR2 SYGVKD. V shed 6 bases and J 3 bases; nucleotides not matched to a gene: 10. CDR3 bases: TGTGCCATCAGCCCAACTCGGGACAGCTACACCGGGGAGCTGTTTTTT. Protein product: CAISPTRDSYTGELFF.

This clone has just one count. The genes are TRBV10-3 and TRBJ2-1, with 8 bases lining up with TRBD1. Germline CDR1 and CDR2: ENHRY and SYGVKD. This CDR3 has 12 amino acids. The trim removed 8 bases at V and 8 bases at J, leaving 5 bases unmatched. In DNA form, the CDR3 reads TGTGCCATCTCCTACAGGGGGGATGAGCAGTTCTTC. It is translated as CAISYRGDEQFF.

V is TRBV12-3 or TRBV12-4 and J is TRBJ1-1, with D tentatively TRBD1 (6 bases). Trimming left V 7 bases short and J 6 bases short, with 15 bases between. The CDR3 extends over 13 amino acids. CDR3 sequence reads: CASTSGGSPEAFF. The DNA for the CDR3 is TGTGCCAGCACCTCGGGGGGCTCCCCTGAAGCTTTCTTT.

The chain couples TRBV6-1 to TRBJ2-5; TRBD2 agrees at 7 bases. The trim removed 2 bases at V and 7 bases at J, leaving 19 bases unmatched. Germline-derived CDR1 and CDR2 are MNHNS and SASEGT. The CDR3 has 18 residues. The CDR3 region has the DNA TGTGCCAGCAGTGAACGGCCAGCGGGGAACGAGCGGCTGGTGACCCAGTACTTC. It specifies CASSERPAGNERLVTQYF.

The rearrangement joins TRBV28 to TRBJ2-7; a possible D gene is TRBD1 (5 bases). Germline CDR1 is MDHEN and CDR2 is SYDVKM. V gave up 10 bases and J gave up 6 bases, with 19 bases separating them. This CDR3 spans 13 amino acids. Here the CDR3 reads CANRLTAMGEQYF. CDR3 nucleotide sequence: TGTGCCAACAGGCTGACAGCCATGGGCGAGCAGTACTTC.

This sequence joins TRBV5-5 and TRBJ1-1, with D hard to call. Trimming shortened V by 0 bases and J by 6 bases, and 9 bases separated the two germline ends. The CDR3 extends over 13 amino acids. CDR1 SGHKS and CDR2 YYEKEE come from the germline V gene (reference sequence). The CDR3 spells CASSLVGGPEAFF. CDR3 DNA sequence: TGTGCCAGCAGCTTGGTGGGTGGCCCTGAAGCTTTCTTT.

V usage is TRBV9 and J usage is TRBJ2-3, with 12 bases identical to TRBD2. CDR3 size: 21 residues. Trimming at V came to 1 base and at J to 4 bases, leaving 19 bases not matched to a gene. CDR1 and CDR2 from the germline V gene are SGDLS and YYNGEE. CDR3 sequence: CASSVNHELAGGRLEADTQYF. CDR3 coding DNA: TGTGCCAGCAGCGTAAATCACGAACTAGCGGGGGGACGGCTGGAGGCAGATACGCAGTATTTT.

The chain carries TRBV27 and TRBJ2-7, with D maybe TRBD1 (6 bases). The V end lost 0 bases, the J end lost 4 bases, and 13 bases lay between the germline ends. CDR3 length: 15 amino acids. Germline V gives CDR1 MNHEY, CDR2 SMNVEV (reference sequence). The CDR3 region is CASSLSFGGRYEQYF. The CDR3 bases are TGTGCCAGCAGTTTATCATTTGGGGGCAGGTACGAGCAGTACTTC.

The sample holds a few counts of this clone. The chain uses TRBV6-4 and TRBJ2-3, with 10 bases identical to TRBD2. There are 15 residues in the CDR3. The germline gives CDR1 MRHNA, CDR2 SNTAGT. After removal of 6 bases from V and 0 bases from J, the junction contained 3 bases not matched to a gene. CDR3 sequence (DNA): TGTGCCAGCAGCAGCGGGGGGGGGAGCACAGATACGCAGTATTTT. Protein product: CASSSGGGSTDTQYF.

This rearrangement joins TRBV14 to TRBJ1-4, with a weak D call TRBD1 (6 bases). Germline assignment: CDR1 SGHDN and CDR2 FVKESK. This CDR3 spans 15 amino acids. Trimming stripped 2 bases from V and 7 bases from J, with 14 bases between. In DNA form, the CDR3 reads TGTGCCAGCAGCCAATTTTTACGGGACACTGAAAAACTGTTTTTT. Translation: CASSQFLRDTEKLFF.

V usage is TRBV3-1 (or the pseudogene TRBV3-2) and J usage is TRBJ2-7; the D gene is possibly TRBD2 (5 bases). The CDR3 contains 14 residues. Trimming took 4 bases from V and 4 from J, leaving 14 bases between them. Germline CDR1 LGHDT, CDR2 YNNKEL (reference sequence). The CDR3 loop reads CASSRPGRKYEQYF. The CDR3 bases are TGTGCCAGCAGCCGCCCGGGGAGAAAATACGAGCAGTACTTC.

V and J are TRBV3-1 (or the pseudogene TRBV3-2) and TRBJ2-7; 9 bases fit TRBD2. V lost 6 bases, J lost 2 bases, and 23 bases stayed unmatched. This CDR3 has 20 amino acids. Germline V gives CDR1 LGHDT, CDR2 YNNKEL (reference sequence). The CDR3 sequence: CASSPTPKVYGGGGAYEQYF. CDR3 coding DNA: TGTGCCAGCAGTCCGACGCCAAAAGTCTATGGAGGCGGGGGGGCCTACGAGCAGTACTTC.

The chain is built from TRBV18 and TRBJ2-2; no definite D call. CDR3 length: 14 residues. CDR1 is KGHSH and CDR2 is LQKENI in the germline V gene. Trimming took 3 bases from V and 6 from J, leaving 11 bases between them. CDR3 nucleotide sequence: TGTGCCAGCTCACCTACAGCTAGACCCGGGGAGCTGTTTTTT. This codes for CASSPTARPGELFF.

The chain uses TRBV28 and TRBJ2-3, with D perhaps TRBD2 (6 bases). The V and J ends lost 10 bases and 2 bases respectively, with 19 bases between them. CDR1 and CDR2 from the germline V gene are MDHEN and SYDVKM. The CDR3 consists of 15 residues. The CDR3 spells CATGLPGVSTDTQYF. CDR3 in DNA: TGTGCCACCGGACTACCGGGTGTCTCCACAGATACGCAGTATTTT.

The chain is built from TRBV7-8 and TRBJ1-2; D is unresolved. Germline V gene lookup returns CDR1 SGHVS and CDR2 FQNEAQ. The length of the CDR3 is 12 residues. V lost 5 bases and J 4 bases, leaving 8 bases between the germline ends. The CDR3 sequence is CASSQGIYGYTF. The CDR3 nucleotides are TGTGCCAGCAGCCAAGGGATCTATGGCTACACCTTC.

The J gene is TRBJ1-3, the V gene TRBV5-1, with 7 bases lining up with TRBD1. The CDR3 has 16 amino acids. The ends lost 4 bases at V and 1 base at J; junction bases unmatched: 8. Germline values: CDR1 SGHRS, CDR2 YFSETQ. The CDR3 DNA reads TGCGCCAGCAGCCCGATGGAGGGGGCTTCTGGAAACACCATATATTTT. This gives the protein CASSPMEGASGNTIYF. The entire variable domain, with the rest obtained from reference TRBV5-1 and TRBJ1-3, is as follows: KAGVTQTPRYLIKTRGQQVTLSCSPISGHRSVSWYQQTPGQGLQFLFEYFSETQRNKGNFPGRFSGRQFSNSRSEMNVSTLELGDSALYLCASSPMEGASGNTIYFGEGSWLTVV.

The gene calls are TRBV6-5 and TRBJ1-6; 8 nucleotides match TRBD1. The J segment lost 8 bases and the V segment lost 6 bases, leaving 0 bases of the junction unmatched. This CDR3 region has 12 residues. Germline loops: CDR1 MNHEY, CDR2 SVGAGI. The CDR3 reads CASRQGDSPLHF. CDR3 nucleotides: TGTGCCAGCAGACAGGGGGATTCACCCCTCCACTTT.